This passage covers 30 T cell receptor beta chains from one sample sequenced in a study of blood T cell repertoires in COVID-19. This table comes from immunoSEQ multiplex PCR, and its TCRdb copy is limited to in-frame clones, with some not included. The data show hundreds of thousands of clones, with about 88% seen just once and 2.5% to 3.5% held by the top ten. Sequenced: PBMCs or T cells enriched from blood (not recorded which). The receptors here all came from a woman younger than 45 who had recovered from COVID-19.

This clone has more than one count but fewer than ten. J is TRBJ1-3 and V is TRBV27; 7 bases fit TRBD1. V was clipped by 5 bases and J by 4 bases; unmatched bases: 8. The CDR3 loop spans 15 amino acids. The germline CDR1 and CDR2 sequences are MNHEY and SMNVEV (reference sequence). CDR3 amino acids: CASSPQTGSGNTIYF. DNA for the CDR3: TGTGCCAGCAGTCCTCAGACAGGGTCAGGAAACACCATATATTTT.

In DNA, the CDR3 is TGTGCCAGCAGTGAGGCAGGGCCGCCCGCCCTCCACTTT. Protein sequence: CASSEAGPPALHF. This sequence joins TRBV2 and TRBJ1-6; D may be TRBD1 (5 bases). Germline CDR1 and CDR2: SNHLY and FYNNEI. The ends were cut back, 3 bases at V and 14 bases at J, with 14 bases in the middle. The CDR3 is made up of 13 amino acids.

The rearrangement joins TRBV6-1 to TRBJ2-2, with D possibly being TRBD1 (5 bases). The CDR3 extends over 15 amino acids. Germline V lookup: CDR1 MNHNS, CDR2 SASEGT. The V end was cut by 2 bases, the J end by 1 base, with 8 bases between. DNA for the CDR3: TGTGCCAGCAGTGAATGGGGCCAGAACACCGGGGAGCTGTTTTTT. This encodes CASSEWGQNTGELFF.

The chain uses TRBV5-1 and TRBJ2-7; weak D call: TRBD2 (6 bases). In germline, CDR1 is SGHRS, CDR2 YFSETQ. Deletions cut 3 bases from V and 1 base from J, with 14 bases between. CDR3 length equals 15 residues. CDR3 loop: CASSSSGLRSYEQYF. The CDR3 coding sequence is TGCGCCAGCAGCTCCTCGGGACTTAGATCCTACGAGCAGTACTTC.

The V gene is TRBV6-1, the J gene TRBJ2-5; 7 bases align to TRBD2. This CDR3 spans 16 amino acids. V trimming: 4 bases; J trimming: 3 bases; junction bases outside the gene matches: 11. Germline loops: CDR1 MNHNS, CDR2 SASEGT. CDR3 DNA: TGTGCCAGCAGTGGTCGGAGACTAGCAGAGAAAGAGACCCAGTACTTC. Its protein is CASSGRRLAEKETQYF.

The chain couples TRBV15 to TRBJ2-5; D is uncertain. V was trimmed by 8 bases and J by 7 bases, leaving 17 bases between them. The length of the CDR3 is 13 residues. Per the germline V gene, CDR1 is LNHNV and CDR2 is YYDKDF (reference sequence). This CDR3 reads CATRNTEPATQYF. CDR3 DNA: TGTGCCACCCGAAACACGGAGCCGGCGACCCAGTACTTC.

The chain couples TRBV18 to TRBJ1-6; D unclear. The V end was cut by 6 bases, the J end by 0 bases, with 6 bases between. Germline values: CDR1 KGHSH, CDR2 LQKENI. CDR3 length: 14 residues. The DNA of the CDR3 is TGTGCCAGCTCGCCTAGCTCCTATAATTCACCCCTCCACTTT. It encodes CASSPSSYNSPLHF. Supplemented by reference TRBV18 and TRBJ1-6, the full variable domain reads NAGVMQNPRHLVRRRGQEARLRCSPMKGHSHVYWYRQLPEEGLKFMVYLQKENIIDESGMPKERFSAEFPKEGPSILRIQQVVRGDSAAYFCASSPSSYNSPLHFGNGTRLTVT.

The chain uses TRBV5-4 and TRBJ2-7, with D maybe TRBD1 (6 bases). This CDR3 region has 14 residues. Per germline, CDR1 SGHNT and CDR2 YYREEE (reference sequence). Trimming removed 0 bases from V and 6 bases from J, with 13 bases in between. CDR3 region: CASSLGTVASEQYF. For the CDR3, the DNA is TGTGCCAGCAGCTTGGGGACAGTCGCCTCCGAGCAGTACTTC.

This chain connects TRBV12-3 or TRBV12-4 to TRBJ1-4; 7 nucleotides match TRBD1. The CDR3 spans 13 residues. V lost 8 bases and J lost 2; bases outside the gene matches: 2. In DNA, the CDR3 is TGTGCCAGCGGGGGACAGACTAATGAAAAACTGTTTTTT. This translates into CASGGQTNEKLFF.

The CDR3 DNA is TGTGCCAGCAGCCCGGGACAGTCAGTCTACGAGCAGTACTTC. As protein: CASSPGQSVYEQYF. V gene TRBV7-9 combines with J gene TRBJ2-7, with 7 bases lining up with TRBD1. The trim removed 5 bases at V and 3 bases at J, leaving 7 bases unmatched. CDR1 SEHNR and CDR2 FQNEAQ come from the germline V gene (reference sequence). The CDR3 contains 14 residues.

This sequence joins TRBV5-4 and TRBJ1-2, with TRBD1 identical over 10 bases. V trimming: 4 bases; J trimming: 4 bases; junction bases outside the gene matches: 7. Germline V gene sequence: CDR1 SGHNT, CDR2 YYREEE (reference sequence). This CDR3 contains 15 residues. The CDR3 DNA reads TGTGCCAGCAGCCTCGGGACAGGGGAGGCCTATGGCTACACCTTC. Translated, it gives CASSLGTGEAYGYTF.

The chain has TRBV10-3 and TRBJ1-6; D gene ambiguous. The V end lost 6 bases, the J end lost 0 bases, and 9 bases lay between the germline ends. Germline V lookup: CDR1 ENHRY, CDR2 SYGVKD. The CDR3 is made up of 15 amino acids. CDR3 DNA: TGTGCCATCAGCACTTCGAGCTCCTATAATTCACCCCTCCACTTT. Its translation is CAISTSSSYNSPLHF.

This rearrangement joins TRBV28 to TRBJ1-1, with D maybe TRBD1 (5 bases). Trimming cost V 3 bases and J 7 bases, with 12 bases left between them. CDR1 is MDHEN and CDR2 is SYDVKM in the germline V gene. CDR3 length: 13 amino acids. Here the CDR3 reads CASSLGGAVEAFF. The CDR3 DNA reads TGTGCCAGCAGTTTGGGAGGGGCGGTTGAAGCTTTCTTT.

The chain recombines TRBV3-1 (or the pseudogene TRBV3-2) with TRBJ2-5; D uncertain. There are 13 residues in the CDR3. Germline-derived CDR1 and CDR2 are LGHDT and YNNKEL (reference sequence). V was cut by 3 bases and J by 4 bases, with 9 bases left in between. The CDR3 reads CASSQSTGETQYF. The CDR3 nucleotides are TGTGCCAGCAGCCAGAGTACTGGAGAGACCCAGTACTTC.

The V and J genes are TRBV28 and TRBJ2-7; 11 bases map to TRBD2. The CDR3 is 17 residues long. Looked up from germline, CDR1 is MDHEN and CDR2 is SYDVKM. J lost 4 bases, V lost 1 base, and 9 bases had no gene match. The CDR3 nucleotides are TGTGCCAGCAGTTTATCAGGGGTGACTAGCGGGAAATACGAGCAGTACTTC. Protein product: CASSLSGVTSGKYEQYF. Filled out from reference TRBV28 and TRBJ2-7, the complete variable domain reads DVKVTQSSRYLVKRTGEKVFLECVQDMDHENMFWYRQDPGLGLRLIYFSYDVKMKEKGDIPEGYSVSREKKERFSLILESASTNQTSMYLCASSLSGVTSGKYEQYFGPGTRLTVT.

About this clone itself: Other nucleotide sequences from this sample produce the same CDR3. The chain joins TRBV6-5 to TRBJ2-3; TRBD2 matches 7 bases. The germline CDR1 and CDR2 sequences are MNHEY and SVGAGI. The V segment lost 6 bases and the J segment 1 base; nucleotides outside the gene matches: 4. CDR3 length: 14 amino acids. The CDR3 sequence: CASRGLAGTDTQYF. The CDR3 DNA is TGTGCCAGCAGAGGCCTAGCGGGCACAGATACGCAGTATTTT.

V gene TRBV19 combines with J gene TRBJ2-3; 8 bases are shared with TRBD1. V shed 6 bases and J 9 bases; nucleotides not matched to a gene: 8. The germline CDR1 and CDR2 sequences are LNHDA and SQIVND (reference sequence). The length of the CDR3 is 13 residues. The CDR3 region is CASRAGQALTQYF. CDR3 coding DNA: TGTGCCAGTAGGGCGGGACAGGCACTGACGCAGTATTTT.

The chain recombines TRBV23-1 with TRBJ1-6, with 10 bases aligning to TRBD1. TRBV23-1 counts as an open reading frame of uncertain function. V was clipped by 0 bases and J by 7 bases; unmatched bases: 6. This CDR3 region has 17 residues. CDR3 region: CASSQSEGTGENSPLHF. In nucleotides, the CDR3 is TGCGCCAGCAGTCAATCGGAAGGGACAGGGGAAAATTCACCCCTCCACTTT.

This clone occurred once. The chain couples TRBV18 to TRBJ2-3; 9 bases agree with TRBD2. The CDR3 length is 15 residues. Germline V gene data show CDR1 as KGHSH and CDR2 as LQKENI. With V trimmed by 6 bases and J by 6 bases, 10 bases remained unmatched. The CDR3 DNA follows: TGTGCCAGCTCGTTCGCGGGGGGGCCACGGGATACGCAGTATTTT. It translates to CASSFAGGPRDTQYF.

The chain joins TRBV5-8 to TRBJ1-6; 7 nucleotides agree with TRBD1. Unmatched junction bases numbered 9, after V lost 3 bases and J lost 12 bases. CDR1 and CDR2 from the germline V gene are SGHTS and YDEGEE. The CDR3 covers 14 residues. The CDR3 region is CASSSTYRGRPLHF. As DNA, the CDR3 is TGTGCCAGCAGCTCAACCTACAGGGGAAGACCCCTCCACTTT.

This sequence joins TRBV7-9 and TRBJ1-2; D call uncertain. This CDR3 has 12 residues. The V end was cut by 5 bases, the J end by 4 bases, with 8 bases between. The germline gives CDR1 SEHNR, CDR2 FQNEAQ (reference sequence). The CDR3, as DNA: TGTGCCAGCAGCGCGGGCGCCTATGGCTACACCTTC. Its protein is CASSAGAYGYTF.

This clone appeared once. The J gene is TRBJ1-1, the V gene TRBV25-1; no clear D gene. Looked up from germline, CDR1 is MGHDK and CDR2 is SYGVNS. This CDR3 is built from 11 residues. V lost 5 bases, J lost 3 bases, and 4 bases lay in between. CDR3 amino acids: CASSLDTEAFF. CDR3 nucleotides: TGTGCCAGCAGTTTAGACACTGAAGCTTTCTTT.

The sample holds one count of this clone. The chain couples TRBV20-1 to TRBJ2-3, with 7 positions matching TRBD1. From germline, CDR1 is DFQATT and CDR2 SNEGSKA (reference sequence). The junction had 4 bases not matched to a gene; V was cut back by 6 bases and J by 7 bases. CDR3 length: 11 amino acids. CDR3 nucleotide sequence: TGCAGTGCCAGACAGGGAAATACGCAGTATTTT. As protein: CSARQGNTQYF.

J is TRBJ1-2 and V is TRBV19; TRBD1 is a possible D gene (6 bases). V shed 6 bases and J shed 4 bases, with 24 bases lying between them. CDR3 length equals 17 residues. Germline values: CDR1 LNHDA, CDR2 SQIVND (reference sequence). The CDR3 reads CASSDPGQGAYIYGYTF. CDR3 DNA sequence: TGTGCCAGTAGCGACCCGGGACAAGGGGCTTACATCTATGGCTACACCTTC. Full variable domain (remainder filled in from reference TRBV19 and TRBJ1-2): DGGITQSPKYLFRKEGQNVTLSCEQNLNHDAMYWYRQDPGQGLRLIYYSQIVNDFQKGDIAEGYSVSREKKESFPLTVTSAQKNPTAFYLCASSDPGQGAYIYGYTFGSGTRLTVV.

The chain couples TRBV10-3 to TRBJ1-1; 7 bases are a match to TRBD1. V was clipped by 7 bases and J by 6 bases; unmatched bases: 14. In germline, CDR1 is ENHRY, CDR2 SYGVKD. The CDR3 covers 15 residues. Here the CDR3 reads CAINSPGQFSSEAFF. CDR3 DNA: TGTGCCATCAATAGTCCGGGACAGTTTTCTTCTGAAGCTTTCTTT.

V and J are TRBV18 and TRBJ1-5; unclear D gene. Germline CDR1 KGHSH, CDR2 LQKENI. The CDR3 totals 13 residues. The germline V and J ends were trimmed by 3 bases and 6 bases, with 9 bases remaining between them. In DNA, the CDR3 is TGTGCCAGCTCACCGGAGCAAAGTCAGCCCCAGCATTTT. Residues: CASSPEQSQPQHF.

The J gene is TRBJ1-6, the V gene TRBV4-1; TRBD1 matches at 8 bases. The CDR3 loop spans 17 amino acids. Germline V gene lookup returns CDR1 MGHRA and CDR2 YSYEKL. J lost 7 bases, V lost 1 base, and 9 bases had no gene match. The CDR3 DNA sequence: TGCGCCAGCAGCCAAGCCCCCCAGGGGGCAGGGAATTCACCCCTCCACTTT. Amino acid sequence: CASSQAPQGAGNSPLHF.

V and J are TRBV7-2 and TRBJ1-2, with D maybe TRBD1 (5 bases). Germline V gene sequence: CDR1 SGHTA, CDR2 FQGNSA. The length of the CDR3 is 14 residues. V was trimmed by 4 bases and J by 2 bases, leaving 11 bases between them. The CDR3 loop reads CASSSTRQNYGYTF. The CDR3 DNA reads TGTGCCAGCAGCTCAACCAGACAGAACTATGGCTACACCTTC. The complete variable domain, with remaining parts taken from reference TRBV7-2 and TRBJ1-2, reads GAGVSQSPSNKVTEKGKDVELRCDPISGHTALYWYRQSLGQGLEFLIYFQGNSAPDKSGLPSDRFSAERTGGSVSTLTIQRTQQEDSAVYLCASSSTRQNYGYTFGSGTRLTVV.

V and J are TRBV7-9 and TRBJ1-1; perhaps TRBD1 as D (5 bases). Trimming left V 1 base short and J 5 bases short, with 11 bases between. CDR1 and CDR2 from the germline V gene are SEHNR and FQNEAQ (reference sequence). The CDR3 spans 14 residues. CDR3 amino acids: CASSLERGSTEAFF. DNA of the CDR3: TGTGCCAGCAGCTTAGAAAGGGGAAGTACTGAAGCTTTCTTT.

The genes are TRBV13 and TRBJ2-5; 8 bases are a match to TRBD2. Germline V gives CDR1 PRHDT, CDR2 FYEKMQ (reference sequence). The CDR3 is 14 residues long. The V and J ends lost 5 bases and 5 bases, in that order; junction bases with no gene match: 7. The CDR3 loop is CASSTGGRGETQYF. CDR3 coding DNA: TGTGCCAGCAGCACGGGGGGGCGCGGGGAGACCCAGTACTTC. Full variable domain (outside the CDR3, taken from reference TRBV13 and TRBJ2-5): AAGVIQSPRHLIKEKRETATLKCYPIPRHDTVYWYQQGPGQDPQFLISFYEKMQSDKGSIPDRFSAQQFSDYHSELNMSSLELGDSALYFCASSTGGRGETQYFGPGTRLLVL.